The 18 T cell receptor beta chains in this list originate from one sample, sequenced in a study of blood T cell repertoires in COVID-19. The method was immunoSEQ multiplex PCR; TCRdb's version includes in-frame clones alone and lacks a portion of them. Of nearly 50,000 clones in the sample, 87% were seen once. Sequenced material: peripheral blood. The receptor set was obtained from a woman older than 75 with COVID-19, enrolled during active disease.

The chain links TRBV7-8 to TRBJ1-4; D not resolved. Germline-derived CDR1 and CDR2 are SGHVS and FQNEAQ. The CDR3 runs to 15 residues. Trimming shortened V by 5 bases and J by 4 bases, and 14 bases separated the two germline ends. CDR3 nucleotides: TGTGCCAGCAGCCACCTTGGGTCTAGTAATGAAAAACTGTTTTTT. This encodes CASSHLGSSNEKLFF.

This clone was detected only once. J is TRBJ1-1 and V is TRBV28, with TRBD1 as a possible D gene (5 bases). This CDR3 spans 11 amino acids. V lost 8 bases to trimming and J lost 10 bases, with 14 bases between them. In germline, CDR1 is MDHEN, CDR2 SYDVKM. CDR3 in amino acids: CASRAGRAAFF. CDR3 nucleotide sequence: TGTGCCAGCCGGGCGGGGCGGGCAGCTTTCTTT. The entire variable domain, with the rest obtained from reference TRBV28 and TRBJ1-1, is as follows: DVKVTQSSRYLVKRTGEKVFLECVQDMDHENMFWYRQDPGLGLRLIYFSYDVKMKEKGDIPEGYSVSREKKERFSLILESASTNQTSMYLCASRAGRAAFFGQGTRLTVV.

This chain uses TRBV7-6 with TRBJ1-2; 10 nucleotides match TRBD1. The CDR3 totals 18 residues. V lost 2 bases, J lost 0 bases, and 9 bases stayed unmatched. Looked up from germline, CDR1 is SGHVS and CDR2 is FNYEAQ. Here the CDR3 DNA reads TGTGCCAGCAGCTTAAGCCGGAGGGACAGGGGAGCTAACTATGGCTACACCTTC. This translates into CASSLSRRDRGANYGYTF.

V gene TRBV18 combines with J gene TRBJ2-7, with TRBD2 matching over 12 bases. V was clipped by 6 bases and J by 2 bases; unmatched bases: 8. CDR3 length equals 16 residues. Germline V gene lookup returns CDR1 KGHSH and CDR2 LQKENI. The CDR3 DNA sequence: TGTGCCAGCTCCCCGGGACTAGCGGGCGATACCTACGAGCAGTACTTC. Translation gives CASSPGLAGDTYEQYF.

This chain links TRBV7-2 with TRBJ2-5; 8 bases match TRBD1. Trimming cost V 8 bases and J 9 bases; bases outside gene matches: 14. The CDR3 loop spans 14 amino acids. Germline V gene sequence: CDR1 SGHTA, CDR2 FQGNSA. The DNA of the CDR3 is TGTGCCAGCCTGGGACAGGCCCACTTGTCCTCCCAGTACTTC. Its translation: CASLGQAHLSSQYF.

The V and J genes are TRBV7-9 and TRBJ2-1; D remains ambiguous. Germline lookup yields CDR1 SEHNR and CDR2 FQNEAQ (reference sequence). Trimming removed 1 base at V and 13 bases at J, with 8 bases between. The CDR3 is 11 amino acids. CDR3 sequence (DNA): TGTGCCAGCAGCTTAGGGCAGATCCAGTTCTTC. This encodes CASSLGQIQFF. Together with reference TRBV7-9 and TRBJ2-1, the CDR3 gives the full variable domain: DTGVSQNPRHKITKRGQNVTFRCDPISEHNRLYWYRQTLGQGPEFLTYFQNEAQLEKSRLLSDRFSAERPKGSFSTLEIQRTEQGDSAMYLCASSLGQIQFFGPGTRLTVL.

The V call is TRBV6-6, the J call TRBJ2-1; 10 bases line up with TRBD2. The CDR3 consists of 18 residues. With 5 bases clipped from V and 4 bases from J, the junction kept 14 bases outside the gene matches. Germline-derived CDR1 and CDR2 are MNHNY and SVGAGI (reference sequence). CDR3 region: CASSPPGLAGAHYNEQFF. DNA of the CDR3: TGTGCCAGCAGTCCCCCGGGGCTAGCGGGAGCCCATTACAATGAGCAGTTCTTC.

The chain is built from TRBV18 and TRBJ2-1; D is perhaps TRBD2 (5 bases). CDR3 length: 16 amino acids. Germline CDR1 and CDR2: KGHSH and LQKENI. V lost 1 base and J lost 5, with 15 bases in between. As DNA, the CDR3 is TGTGCCAGCTCACCACGAGGGCTAGCCCCGAACAATGAGCAGTTCTTC. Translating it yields CASSPRGLAPNNEQFF.

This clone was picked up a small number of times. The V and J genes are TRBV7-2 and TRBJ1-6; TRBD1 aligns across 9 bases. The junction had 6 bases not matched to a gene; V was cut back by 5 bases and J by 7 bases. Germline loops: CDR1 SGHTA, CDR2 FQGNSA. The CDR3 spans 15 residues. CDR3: CASSHAGTGNSPLHF. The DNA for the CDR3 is TGTGCCAGCAGCCACGCCGGGACAGGGAATTCACCCCTCCACTTT.

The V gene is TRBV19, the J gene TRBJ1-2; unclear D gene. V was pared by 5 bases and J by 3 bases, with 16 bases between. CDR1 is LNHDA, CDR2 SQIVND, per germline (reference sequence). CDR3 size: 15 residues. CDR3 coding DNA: TGTGCCAGTAGTTTAAGGACTCATGGGGACTATGGCTACACCTTC. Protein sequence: CASSLRTHGDYGYTF.

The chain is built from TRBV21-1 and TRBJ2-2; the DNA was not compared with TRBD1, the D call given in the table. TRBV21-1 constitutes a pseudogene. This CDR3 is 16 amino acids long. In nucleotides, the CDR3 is TGTGCCAGCAGCAAGAGGACAGGCGACCAAGCCGGGGAGCTGTTTTTT. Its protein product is CASSKRTGDQAGELFF.

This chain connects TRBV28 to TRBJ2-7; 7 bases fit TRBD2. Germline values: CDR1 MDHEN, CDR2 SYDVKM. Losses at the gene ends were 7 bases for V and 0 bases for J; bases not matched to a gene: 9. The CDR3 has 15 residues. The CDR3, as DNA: TGTGCCAGCAATCAGCGGGATCGCTTCTCCTACGAGCAGTACTTC. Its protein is CASNQRDRFSYEQYF.

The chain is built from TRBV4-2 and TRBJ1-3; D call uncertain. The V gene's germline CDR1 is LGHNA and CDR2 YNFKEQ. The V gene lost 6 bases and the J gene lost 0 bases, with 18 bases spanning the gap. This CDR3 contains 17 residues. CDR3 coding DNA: TGTGCCAGCAGTTCCCGGTCGGGAGTTTCCTCTGGAAACACCATATATTTT. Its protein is CASSSRSGVSSGNTIYF.

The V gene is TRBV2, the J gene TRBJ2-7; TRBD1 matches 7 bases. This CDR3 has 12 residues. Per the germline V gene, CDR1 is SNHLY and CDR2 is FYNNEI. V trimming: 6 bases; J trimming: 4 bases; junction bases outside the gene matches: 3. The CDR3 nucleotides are TGTGCCAGCAGGGCACAGGGGTACGAGCAGTACTTC. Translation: CASRAQGYEQYF.

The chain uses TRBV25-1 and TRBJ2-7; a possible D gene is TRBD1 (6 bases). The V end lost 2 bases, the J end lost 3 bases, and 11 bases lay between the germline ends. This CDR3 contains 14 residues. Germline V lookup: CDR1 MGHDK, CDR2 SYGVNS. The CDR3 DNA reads TGTGCCAGCAGTGAAGGGCAGGGGATCTACGAGCAGTACTTC. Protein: CASSEGQGIYEQYF.

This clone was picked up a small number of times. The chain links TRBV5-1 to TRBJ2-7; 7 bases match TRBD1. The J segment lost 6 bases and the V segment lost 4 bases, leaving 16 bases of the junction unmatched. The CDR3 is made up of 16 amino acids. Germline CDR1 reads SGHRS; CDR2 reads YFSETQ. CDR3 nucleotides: TGCGCCAGCAGCCCGAGAGTCAGACAGGGTTTGGCCGAGCAGTACTTC. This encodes CASSPRVRQGLAEQYF.

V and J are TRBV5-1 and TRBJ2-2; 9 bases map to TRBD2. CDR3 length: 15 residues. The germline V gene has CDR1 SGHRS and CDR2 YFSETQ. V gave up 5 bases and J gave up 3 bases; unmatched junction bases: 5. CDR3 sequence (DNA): TGCGCCAGCAGAACCTGGACTAGCGACACCGGGGAGCTGTTTTTT. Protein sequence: CASRTWTSDTGELFF.

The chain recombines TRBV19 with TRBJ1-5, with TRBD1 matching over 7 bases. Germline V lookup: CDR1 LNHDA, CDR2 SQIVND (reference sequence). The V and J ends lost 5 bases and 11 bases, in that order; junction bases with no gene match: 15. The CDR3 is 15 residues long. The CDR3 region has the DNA TGTGCCAGTAGTGAAACGGGACAGCCGTCGTCGGCCCAGCATTTT. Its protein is CASSETGQPSSAQHF.